One and the same sample provided the 12 T cell receptor beta chains below, sequenced in a study of blood T cell repertoires in COVID-19. Libraries were prepared by immunoSEQ multiplex PCR; TCRdb keeps only in-frame clonotypes and omits some of them. The table shows 60,000 or so clones, with approximately 80% occurring only once. Sequencing used peripheral blood. Source of these receptors: a human donor in a cohort sampled during active COVID-19.

This rearrangement joins TRBV11-2 to TRBJ2-7; 7 bases are shared with TRBD2. The CDR3 consists of 14 residues. Germline CDR1 SGHAT, CDR2 FQNNGV. The V and J ends lost 5 bases and 0 bases, in that order; junction bases with no gene match: 4. The CDR3 loop is CASSNRDYSYEQYF. The CDR3 nucleotides are TGTGCCAGCAGCAACCGGGACTACTCCTACGAGCAGTACTTC.

This rearrangement joins TRBV6-2 or TRBV6-3 to TRBJ2-1; the match to TRBD2 covers 13 bases. The CDR3 is 17 residues long. The V and J ends lost 5 bases and 8 bases, in that order; junction bases with no gene match: 12. In germline, CDR1 is MNHEY, CDR2 SVGEGT. DNA for the CDR3: TGTGCCAGCAGTAAGAGGACTAGCGGGGGTATTAGCGATGAGCAGTTCTTC. Residues: CASSKRTSGGISDEQFF.

This clone was detected only a few times. The chain is built from TRBV4-1 and TRBJ2-7; 7 bases map to TRBD1. The CDR3 sequence is 16 residues long. Germline lookup yields CDR1 MGHRA and CDR2 YSYEKL. Germline trimming cut 0 bases from V and 0 bases from J; bases unmatched to any gene: 5. CDR3 sequence reads: CASSQDPDRSSYEQYF. The DNA for the CDR3 is TGCGCCAGCAGCCAAGATCCGGACAGGAGCTCCTACGAGCAGTACTTC.

This sequence joins TRBV19 and TRBJ1-2; 12 bases are a match to TRBD1. CDR1 LNHDA and CDR2 SQIVND come from the germline V gene (reference sequence). Germline trimming cut 5 bases from V and 7 bases from J; bases unmatched to any gene: 5. The CDR3 has 14 residues. CDR3 nucleotide sequence: TGTGCCAGTAGTCCGGGACAGGGGGCCGGTGGCTACACCTTC. Its protein product is CASSPGQGAGGYTF. Based on the CDR3 plus reference TRBV19 and TRBJ1-2, the full variable domain is DGGITQSPKYLFRKEGQNVTLSCEQNLNHDAMYWYRQDPGQGLRLIYYSQIVNDFQKGDIAEGYSVSREKKESFPLTVTSAQKNPTAFYLCASSPGQGAGGYTFGSGTRLTVV.

V usage is TRBV30 and J usage is TRBJ1-1, with D uncertain. V lost 4 bases, J lost 4 bases, and 16 bases lay in between. Germline V gene lookup returns CDR1 GTSNPN and CDR2 SVGIG (reference sequence). The CDR3 loop spans 14 amino acids. As DNA, the CDR3 is TGTGCCTGGAAAGCGGCCCAGAGGAGCACTGAAGCTTTCTTT. Protein product: CAWKAAQRSTEAFF.

The chain couples TRBV18 to TRBJ2-7; 11 nucleotides match TRBD2. V shed 3 bases, J shed 1 base, and the junction held 2 bases outside the gene matches. Germline-derived CDR1 and CDR2 are KGHSH and LQKENI. This CDR3 spans 15 amino acids. As DNA, the CDR3 is TGTGCCAGCTCACCCCTAGCGGGAGGATCCTACGAGCAGTACTTC. Residues: CASSPLAGGSYEQYF. Using reference TRBV18 and TRBJ2-7 for the parts outside the CDR3, the full variable domain is NAGVMQNPRHLVRRRGQEARLRCSPMKGHSHVYWYRQLPEEGLKFMVYLQKENIIDESGMPKERFSAEFPKEGPSILRIQQVVRGDSAAYFCASSPLAGGSYEQYFGPGTRLTVT.

This clone was detected once. Here the CDR3 reads CSVFRGPDQPQHF. The CDR3 DNA is TGCAGCGTCTTCAGGGGGCCCGATCAGCCCCAGCATTTT. The chain is built from TRBV29-1 and TRBJ1-5; TRBD1 matches 8 bases. The CDR3 runs 13 residues. V dropped 6 bases and J dropped 5; count of bases not matched to a gene: 6. CDR1 is SQVTM, CDR2 ANQGSEA, per germline.

In nucleotides, the CDR3 is TGTGCCAGCAGTCACTACAGGGAGCTCGAAAAACTGTTTTTT. It translates to CASSHYRELEKLFF. The chain is built from TRBV27 and TRBJ1-4; tentative D call: TRBD1 (6 bases). There are 14 residues in the CDR3. The ends were cut back, 5 bases at V and 8 bases at J, with 15 bases in the middle. CDR1 is MNHEY and CDR2 is SMNVEV in the germline V gene (reference sequence).

A few counts support this clone. This rearrangement joins TRBV19 to TRBJ1-5; D not resolved. The CDR3 spans 15 residues. Trimming stripped 10 bases from V and 2 bases from J, with 18 bases between. Germline assignment: CDR1 LNHDA and CDR2 SQIVND (reference sequence). CDR3 nucleotides: TGTGCCACCTCCGAAACACGCGGAGGCAATCAGCCCCAGCATTTT. Amino acid sequence: CATSETRGGNQPQHF.

The V and J genes are TRBV4-2 and TRBJ2-1, with TRBD1 as a possible D gene (5 bases). The germline V and J ends were trimmed by 0 bases and 3 bases, with 12 bases remaining between them. CDR3 length equals 16 residues. Per the germline V gene, CDR1 is LGHNA and CDR2 is YNFKEQ. This CDR3 reads CASSQEERGHYNEQFF. In nucleotides, the CDR3 is TGTGCCAGCAGCCAAGAGGAAAGGGGCCACTACAATGAGCAGTTCTTC.

This chain links TRBV6-6 with TRBJ1-5; D is perhaps TRBD1 (6 bases). This CDR3 has 12 residues. Germline V gene sequence: CDR1 MNHNY, CDR2 SVGAGI (reference sequence). The germline V and J ends were trimmed by 8 bases and 7 bases, with 12 bases remaining between them. CDR3 sequence: CASAGGGQPQHF. The CDR3, as DNA: TGTGCCAGCGCGGGGGGCGGACAGCCCCAGCATTTT.

This chain uses TRBV5-1 with TRBJ1-1; TRBD1 is a possible D gene (6 bases). The germline V and J ends were trimmed by 0 bases and 1 base, with 10 bases remaining between them. CDR3 length equals 15 residues. CDR1 is SGHRS and CDR2 is YFSETQ in the germline V gene. CDR3 protein: CASSLAPGQNTEAFF. The DNA of the CDR3 is TGCGCCAGCAGCTTGGCCCCGGGACAGAACACTGAAGCTTTCTTT.